This record covers a single TCR beta chain. Germline V gene data show CDR1 as SGHNT and CDR2 as YYREEE (reference sequence). The CDR3 has 16 amino acids. V shed 0 bases and J 7 bases; nucleotides not matched to a gene: 7. The data stem from a study of blood T cell repertoires in COVID-19. This table comes from immunoSEQ multiplex PCR, and its TCRdb copy is limited to in-frame clones, with some not included. Of roughly 350,000 clones in the sample, around 87% were seen once. The origin of this receptor is a woman aged 25 to 39 with COVID-19, enrolled during active disease. The sequenced sample was peripheral blood. This chain links TRBV5-4 with TRBJ2-1; 10 bases fit TRBD2. The CDR3 spells CASSLGGTSELNEQFF. CDR3 bases: TGTGCCAGCAGCTTGGGGGGGACTAGCGAATTGAATGAGCAGTTCTTC.